A single sample is the source of the 2 T cell receptor beta chains below, sequenced in a study of radiotherapy plus CTLA-4 blockade in lung cancer. Clones were read by immunoSEQ multiplex PCR, and TCRdb kept only the in-frame ones, dropping some. Of tens of thousands of clones in the sample, 70% to 90% were seen once. The source was peripheral blood, collected from a patient treated with radiotherapy plus ipilimumab. The receptors derive from a human donor with non-small cell lung cancer whose response to radiotherapy plus ipilimumab could not be evaluated.

The chain employs TRBV5-1 and TRBJ2-1, with TRBD1 matching over 7 bases. V was pared by 0 bases and J by 7 bases, with 4 bases of the junction left unmatched. CDR1 is SGHRS and CDR2 is YFSETQ in the germline V gene. This CDR3 is built from 14 residues. The DNA for the CDR3 is TGCGCCAGCAGCTTGGGACAGGGAAGGAATGAGCAGTTCTTC. Translating it yields CASSLGQGRNEQFF.

The chain joins TRBV11-2 to TRBJ1-2; D remains unclear. Deletions cut 1 base from V and 4 bases from J, with 7 bases between. This CDR3 contains 13 residues. Germline assignment: CDR1 SGHAT and CDR2 FQNNGV. The CDR3 is CASSLGSLYGYTF. The CDR3 coding sequence is TGTGCCAGCAGCTTAGGTTCTCTCTATGGCTACACCTTC.